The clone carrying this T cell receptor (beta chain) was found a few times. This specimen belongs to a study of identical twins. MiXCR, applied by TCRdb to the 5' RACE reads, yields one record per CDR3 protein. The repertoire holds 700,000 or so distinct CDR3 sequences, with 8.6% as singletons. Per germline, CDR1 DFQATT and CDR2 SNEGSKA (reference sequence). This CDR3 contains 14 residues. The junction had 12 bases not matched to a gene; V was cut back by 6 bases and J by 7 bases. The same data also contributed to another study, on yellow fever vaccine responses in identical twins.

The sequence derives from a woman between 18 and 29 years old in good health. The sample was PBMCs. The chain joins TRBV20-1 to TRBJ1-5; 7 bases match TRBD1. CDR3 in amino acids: CSATDRMSRQPQHF. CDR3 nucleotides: TGCAGTGCAACGGACAGGATGAGTAGGCAGCCCCAGCATTTT.